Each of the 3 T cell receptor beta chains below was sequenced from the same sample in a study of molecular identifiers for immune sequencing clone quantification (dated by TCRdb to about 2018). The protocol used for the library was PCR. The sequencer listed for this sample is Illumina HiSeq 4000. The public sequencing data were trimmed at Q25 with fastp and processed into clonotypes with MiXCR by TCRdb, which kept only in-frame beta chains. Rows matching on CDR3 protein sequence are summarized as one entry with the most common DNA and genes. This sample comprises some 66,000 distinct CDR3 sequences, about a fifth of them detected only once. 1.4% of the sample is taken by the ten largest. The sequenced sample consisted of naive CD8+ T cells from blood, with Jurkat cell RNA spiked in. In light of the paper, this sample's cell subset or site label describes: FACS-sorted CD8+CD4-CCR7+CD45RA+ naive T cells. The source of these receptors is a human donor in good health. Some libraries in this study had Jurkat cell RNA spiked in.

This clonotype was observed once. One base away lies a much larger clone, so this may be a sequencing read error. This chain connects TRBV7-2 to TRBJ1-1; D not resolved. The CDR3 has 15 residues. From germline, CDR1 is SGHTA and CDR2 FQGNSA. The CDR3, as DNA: TGTGCCAGCAGCTTATTGTTGGGCCAGAACACTGATGCTTTCTTT. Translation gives CASSLLLGQNTDAFF.

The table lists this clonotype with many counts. CDR3 in amino acids: CASSSLLTNEKLFF. Here the CDR3 DNA reads TGTGCCAGCAGCTCCCTGTTAACTAATGAAAAACTGTTTTTT. The chain uses TRBV7-9 and TRBJ1-4; D gene unclear. This CDR3 is built from 14 residues. Germline V gives CDR1 SEHNR, CDR2 FQNEAQ (reference sequence). V was cut by 4 bases and J by 1 base, with 7 bases left in between.

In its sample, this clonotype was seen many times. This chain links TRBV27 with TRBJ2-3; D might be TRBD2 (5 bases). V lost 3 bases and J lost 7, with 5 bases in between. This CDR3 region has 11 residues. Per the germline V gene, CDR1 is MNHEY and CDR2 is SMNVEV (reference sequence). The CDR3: CASSFGNTQYF. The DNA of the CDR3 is TGTGCCAGCAGTTTCGGGAATACGCAGTATTTT.